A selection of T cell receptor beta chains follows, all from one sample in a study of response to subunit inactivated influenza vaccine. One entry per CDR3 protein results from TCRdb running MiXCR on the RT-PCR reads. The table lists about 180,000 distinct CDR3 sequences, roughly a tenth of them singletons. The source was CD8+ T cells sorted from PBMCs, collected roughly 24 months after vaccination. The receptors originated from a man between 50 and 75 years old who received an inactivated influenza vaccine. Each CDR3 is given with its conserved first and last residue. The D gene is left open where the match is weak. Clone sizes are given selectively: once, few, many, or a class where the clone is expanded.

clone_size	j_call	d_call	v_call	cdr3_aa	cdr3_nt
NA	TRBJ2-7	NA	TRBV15	CATSRDLGQNEQYF	TGTGCCACCAGCAGAGATCTTGGGCAGAACGAGCAGTACTTC
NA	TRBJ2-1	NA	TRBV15	CATSREEENFYEQFF	TGTGCCACCAGCAGAGAGGAAGAAAACTTCTATGAGCAGTTCTTC
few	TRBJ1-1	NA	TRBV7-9	CASSLAVGLGAFF	TGTGCCAGCAGCTTAGCAGTGGGCCTGGGAGCTTTCTTT
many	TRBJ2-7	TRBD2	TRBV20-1	CSARDWGLPYEQYF	TGCAGTGCTAGAGATTGGGGACTACCTTACGAGCAGTACTTC
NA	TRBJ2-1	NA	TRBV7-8	CASSLRANAYEQFF	TGTGCCAGCAGCCTCCGGGCTAACGCCTATGAGCAGTTCTTC
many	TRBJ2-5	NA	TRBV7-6	CASSLLGTGGETQYF	TGTGCCAGCAGCTTATTGGGAACCGGAGGGGAGACCCAGTACTTC
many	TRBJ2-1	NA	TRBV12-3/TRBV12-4	CASSLQGSYNEQFF	TGTGCCAGCAGCCTACAGGGTTCCTACAATGAGCAGTTCTTC
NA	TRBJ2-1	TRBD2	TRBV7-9	CASSSLSGEYNEQFF	TGTGCCAGCAGCTCCCTAAGCGGGGAATACAATGAGCAGTTCTTC
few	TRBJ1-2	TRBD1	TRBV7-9	CASSPVGTGVGYTF	TGTGCCAGCAGCCCTGTTGGGACAGGGGTTGGCTACACCTTC
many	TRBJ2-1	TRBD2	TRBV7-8	CASTQLAGDSYNEQFF	TGTGCCAGCACCCAACTAGCGGGGGACTCCTACAATGAGCAGTTCTTC
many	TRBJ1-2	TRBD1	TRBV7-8	CASSLAVTGGRYGYTF	TGTGCCAGCAGCTTAGCAGTTACAGGGGGCCGATATGGCTACACCTTC
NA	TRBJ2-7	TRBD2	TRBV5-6	CASSTGLAGLGEQYF	TGTGCCAGCAGCACGGGACTAGCGGGACTTGGGGAGCAGTACTTC
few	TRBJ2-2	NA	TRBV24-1	CATSEPWTASELFF	TGTGCCACCAGTGAACCCTGGACAGCCTCGGAGCTGTTTTTT
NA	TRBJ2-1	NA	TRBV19	CASSIGWFSYDEQFF	TGTGCCAGTAGTATAGGGTGGTTCTCCTACGATGAGCAGTTCTTC
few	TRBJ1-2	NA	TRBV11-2	CASSYGTPHRGYTF	TGTGCCAGCAGTTATGGGACGCCTCATCGCGGCTACACCTTC
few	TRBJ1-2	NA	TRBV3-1	CASSQEGHQTSLNYGYTF	TGTGCCAGCAGCCAAGAGGGACACCAGACCTCGCTTAACTATGGCTACACCTTC
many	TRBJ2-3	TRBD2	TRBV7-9	CASSPPGGRRSDTQYF	TGTGCCAGCAGCCCCCCGGGCGGGAGGAGGTCAGATACGCAGTATTTT
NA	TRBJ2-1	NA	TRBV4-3	CASSHERAYYNEQFF	TGCGCCAGCAGCCATGAGCGGGCCTACTACAATGAGCAGTTCTTC
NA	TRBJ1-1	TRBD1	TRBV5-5	CASSVGQVITEAFF	TGTGCCAGCAGCGTGGGACAGGTGATCACTGAAGCTTTCTTT
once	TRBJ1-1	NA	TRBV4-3	CASSQGPGTEAFF	TGCGCCAGCAGCCAAGGGCCGGGGACTGAAGCTTTCTTT
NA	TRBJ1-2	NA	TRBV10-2	CASSLGGHGYTF	TGCGCCAGCAGTCTCGGGGGCCATGGCTACACCTTC
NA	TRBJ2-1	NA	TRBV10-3	CAISESEGLGGGSYNEQFF	TGTGCCATCAGTGAGTCGGAAGGCCTCGGGGGAGGATCCTACAATGAGCAGTTCTTC
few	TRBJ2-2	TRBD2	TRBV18	CASSRLAGSNTGELFF	TGTGCCAGCTCACGACTAGCGGGGTCGAACACCGGGGAGCTGTTTTTT
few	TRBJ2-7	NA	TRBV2	CASRSAYSYEQYF	TGTGCCAGCAGATCGGCCTACTCCTACGAGCAGTACTTC